The 9 T cell receptor beta chains listed next were all sequenced from one sample in a study of neoadjuvant anti-PD-1 for oral cavity cancer. Method: immunoSEQ multiplex PCR; TCRdb's copy keeps in-frame clones and lacks some. The sample holds fewer than 90,000 clones; about 85% are singletons and the top ten take about 3.4%. Time point indicated: after neoadjuvant nivolumab, at surgical resection. Sequenced material: PBMCs, taken after nivolumab (anti-PD-1) treatment. Receptors were obtained from a person aged 35-80 years with oral cavity squamous cell carcinoma.

This clone was seen just once. This chain joins TRBV6-1 and TRBJ2-7; no clear D gene. This CDR3 has 12 residues. V shed 9 bases and J shed 0 bases, with 9 bases lying between them. Germline V gene data show CDR1 as MNHNS and CDR2 as SASEGT. This chain's CDR3 is CASTANSYEQYF. In nucleotides, the CDR3 is TGTGCCAGTACAGCGAACTCCTACGAGCAGTACTTC.

The rearrangement joins TRBV6-5 to TRBJ2-4; D perhaps matches TRBD2 (5 bases). V was pared by 6 bases and J by 3 bases, with 15 bases between. This CDR3 spans 15 amino acids. In germline, CDR1 is MNHEY, CDR2 SVGAGI. The CDR3 spells CASSQTRGVKNIQYF. The CDR3 DNA reads TGTGCCAGCAGCCAAACCCGGGGAGTCAAAAACATTCAGTACTTC.

The chain recombines TRBV14 with TRBJ2-7; D possibly uses TRBD1 or TRBD2 (5 bases each). This CDR3 comprises 14 residues. Germline CDR1 reads SGHDN; CDR2 reads FVKESK. The V end was cut by 3 bases, the J end by 0 bases, with 9 bases between. The CDR3 sequence: CASSHPGRSYEQYF. CDR3 nucleotide sequence: TGTGCCAGCAGCCACCCGGGACGCTCCTACGAGCAGTACTTC.

V and J are TRBV7-6 and TRBJ1-1; weak D call: TRBD1 (6 bases). CDR3 length: 14 amino acids. The ends were cut back, 5 bases at V and 4 bases at J, with 14 bases in the middle. Germline CDR1 SGHVS, CDR2 FNYEAQ. The CDR3 is CASSIQGKGTEAFF. The DNA of the CDR3 is TGTGCCAGCAGCATCCAGGGGAAGGGCACTGAAGCTTTCTTT.

This chain joins TRBV5-6 and TRBJ2-5; D remains unclear. The germline gives CDR1 SGHDT, CDR2 YYEEEE. The V gene lost 0 bases and the J gene lost 2 bases, with 11 bases spanning the gap. The CDR3 is 15 amino acids. The CDR3 protein is CASSLVEVQQETQYF. CDR3 coding DNA: TGTGCCAGCAGCTTGGTCGAAGTACAACAAGAGACCCAGTACTTC.

The J gene is TRBJ2-7, the V gene TRBV6-1, with D unclear. The length of the CDR3 is 14 residues. Germline V lookup: CDR1 MNHNS, CDR2 SASEGT. The ends were cut back, 7 bases at V and 0 bases at J, with 13 bases in the middle. The CDR3 protein is CASKLQSSSYEQYF. The DNA for the CDR3 is TGTGCCAGCAAATTGCAGAGTAGCTCCTACGAGCAGTACTTC.

The chain is built from TRBV4-2 and TRBJ2-2, with D possibly being TRBD1 (6 bases). The CDR3 length is 15 residues. Trimming pared 2 bases from V and 2 bases from J, leaving 9 bases between. Germline lookup yields CDR1 LGHNA and CDR2 YNFKEQ. The CDR3, as DNA: TGTGCCAGCAGCCAAAGGGACATCAACACCGGGGAGCTGTTTTTT. This translates into CASSQRDINTGELFF.

V usage is TRBV9 and J usage is TRBJ2-5; no clear D gene. The CDR3 has 13 amino acids. With 2 bases removed from V and 0 bases from J, the gap between germline ends came to 5 bases. The germline gives CDR1 SGDLS, CDR2 YYNGEE. CDR3 sequence: CASSVTDQETQYF. CDR3 coding DNA: TGTGCCAGCAGCGTGACCGACCAAGAGACCCAGTACTTC.

The V call is TRBV5-1, the J call TRBJ1-3; D is unclear. Trimming stripped 1 base from V and 0 bases from J, with 5 bases between. The CDR3 contains 14 residues. The germline V gene encodes CDR1 SGHRS and CDR2 YFSETQ. CDR3 region: CASSLWGSGNTIYF. In DNA, the CDR3 is TGCGCCAGCAGCTTGTGGGGCTCTGGAAACACCATATATTTT.